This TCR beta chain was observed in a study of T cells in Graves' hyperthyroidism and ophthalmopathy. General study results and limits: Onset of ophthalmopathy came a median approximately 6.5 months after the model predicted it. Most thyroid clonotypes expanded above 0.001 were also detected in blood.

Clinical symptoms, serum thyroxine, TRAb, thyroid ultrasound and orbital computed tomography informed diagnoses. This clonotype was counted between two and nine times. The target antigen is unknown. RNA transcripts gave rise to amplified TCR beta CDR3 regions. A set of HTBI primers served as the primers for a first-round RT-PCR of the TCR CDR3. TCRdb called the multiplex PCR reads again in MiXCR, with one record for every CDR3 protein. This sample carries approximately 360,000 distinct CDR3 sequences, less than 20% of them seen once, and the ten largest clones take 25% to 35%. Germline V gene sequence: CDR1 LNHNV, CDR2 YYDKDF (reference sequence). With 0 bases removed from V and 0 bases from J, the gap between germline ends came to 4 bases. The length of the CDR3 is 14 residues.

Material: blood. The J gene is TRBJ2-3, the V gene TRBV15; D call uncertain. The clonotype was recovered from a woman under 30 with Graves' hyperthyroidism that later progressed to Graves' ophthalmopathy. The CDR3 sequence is CATSRDKSTDTQYF. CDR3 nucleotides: TGTGCCACCAGCAGAGACAAAAGCACAGATACGCAGTATTTT.